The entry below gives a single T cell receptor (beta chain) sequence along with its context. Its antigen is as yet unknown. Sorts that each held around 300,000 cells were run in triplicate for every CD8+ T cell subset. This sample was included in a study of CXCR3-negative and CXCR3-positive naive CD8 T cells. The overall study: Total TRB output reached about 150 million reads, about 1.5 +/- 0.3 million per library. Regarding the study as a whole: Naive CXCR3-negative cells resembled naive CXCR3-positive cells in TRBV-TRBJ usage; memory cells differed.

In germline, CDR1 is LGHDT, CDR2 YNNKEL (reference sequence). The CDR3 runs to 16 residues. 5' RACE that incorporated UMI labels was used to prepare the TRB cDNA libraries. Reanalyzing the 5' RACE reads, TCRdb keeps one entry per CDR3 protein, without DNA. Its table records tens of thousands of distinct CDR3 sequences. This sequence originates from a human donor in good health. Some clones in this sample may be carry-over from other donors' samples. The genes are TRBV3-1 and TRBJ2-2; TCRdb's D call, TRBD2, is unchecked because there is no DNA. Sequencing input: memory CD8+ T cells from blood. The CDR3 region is CASSQSSSGVTGELFF. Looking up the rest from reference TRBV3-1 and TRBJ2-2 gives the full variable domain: DTAVSQTPKYLVTQMGNDKSIKCEQNLGHDTMYWYKQDSKKFLKIMFSYNNKELIINETVPNRFSPKSPDKAHLNLHINSLELGDSAVYFCASSQSSSGVTGELFFGEGSRLTVL.